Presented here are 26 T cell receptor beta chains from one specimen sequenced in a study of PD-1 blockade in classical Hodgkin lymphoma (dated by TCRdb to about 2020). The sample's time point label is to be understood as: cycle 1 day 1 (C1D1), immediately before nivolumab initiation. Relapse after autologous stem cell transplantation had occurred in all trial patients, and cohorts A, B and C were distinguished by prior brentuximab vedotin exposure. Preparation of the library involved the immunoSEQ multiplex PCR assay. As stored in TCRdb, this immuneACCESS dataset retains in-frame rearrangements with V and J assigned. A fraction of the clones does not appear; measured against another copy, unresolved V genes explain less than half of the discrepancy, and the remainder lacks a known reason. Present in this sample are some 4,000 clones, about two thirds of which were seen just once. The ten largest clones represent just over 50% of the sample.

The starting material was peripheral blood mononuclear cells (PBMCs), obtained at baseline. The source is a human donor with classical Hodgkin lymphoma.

The DNA for the CDR3 is TGTGCCAGCAGCTTGTCCGGGACTAGCCGGGGGAATGAGCAGTTCTTC. This sequence encodes CASSLSGTSRGNEQFF. V usage is TRBV7-6 and J usage is TRBJ2-1; TRBD2 agrees at 9 bases. This CDR3 spans 16 amino acids. The germline CDR1 and CDR2 sequences are SGHVS and FNYEAQ. V lost 3 bases to trimming and J lost 7 bases; unmatched junction nucleotides: 10.

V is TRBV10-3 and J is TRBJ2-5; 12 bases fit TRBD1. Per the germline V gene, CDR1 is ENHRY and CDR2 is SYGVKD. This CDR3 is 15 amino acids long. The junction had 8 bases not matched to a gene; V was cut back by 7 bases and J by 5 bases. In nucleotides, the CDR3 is TGTGCCATCAATTCGGGACAGGGGGCTTCTGAGACCCAGTACTTC. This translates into CAINSGQGASETQYF.

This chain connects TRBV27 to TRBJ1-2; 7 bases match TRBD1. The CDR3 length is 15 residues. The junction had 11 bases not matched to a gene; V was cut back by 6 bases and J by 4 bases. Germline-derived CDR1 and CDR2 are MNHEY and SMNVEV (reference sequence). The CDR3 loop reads CASSLGEGGAYGYTF. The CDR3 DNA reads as TGTGCCAGCAGCTTGGGGGAAGGGGGCGCCTATGGCTACACCTTC.

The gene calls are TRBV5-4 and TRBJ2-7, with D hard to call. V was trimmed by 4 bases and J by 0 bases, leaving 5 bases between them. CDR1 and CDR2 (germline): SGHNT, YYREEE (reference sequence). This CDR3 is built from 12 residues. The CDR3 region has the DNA TGTGCCAGCAGCCCTGACTCCTACGAGCAGTACTTC. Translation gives CASSPDSYEQYF.

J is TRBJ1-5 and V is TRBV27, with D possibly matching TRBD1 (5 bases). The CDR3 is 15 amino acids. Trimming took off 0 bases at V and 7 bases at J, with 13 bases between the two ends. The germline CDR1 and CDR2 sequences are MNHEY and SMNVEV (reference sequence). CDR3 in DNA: TGTGCCAGCAGTTTATCGCCAGTCGGGGGGCAGCCCCAGCATTTT. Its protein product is CASSLSPVGGQPQHF.

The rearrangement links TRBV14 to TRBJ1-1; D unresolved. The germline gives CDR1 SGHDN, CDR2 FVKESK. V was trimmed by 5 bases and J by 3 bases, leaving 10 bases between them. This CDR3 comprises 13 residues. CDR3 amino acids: CASSLRLDTEAFF. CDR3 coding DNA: TGTGCCAGCAGCTTACGGCTCGACACTGAAGCTTTCTTT.

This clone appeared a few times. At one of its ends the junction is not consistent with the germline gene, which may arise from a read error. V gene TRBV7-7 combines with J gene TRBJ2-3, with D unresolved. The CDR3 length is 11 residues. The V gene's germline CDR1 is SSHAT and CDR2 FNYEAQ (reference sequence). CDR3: CASSLVDTQYF. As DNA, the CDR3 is TGTGCTAGCAGCTTAGTAGATACGCAGTATTTT.

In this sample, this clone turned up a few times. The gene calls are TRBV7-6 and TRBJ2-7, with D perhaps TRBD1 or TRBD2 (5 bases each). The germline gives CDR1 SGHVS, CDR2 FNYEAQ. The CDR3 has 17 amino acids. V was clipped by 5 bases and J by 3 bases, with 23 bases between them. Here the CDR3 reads CASSRRKGNVGVYEQYF. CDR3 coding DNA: TGTGCCAGCAGCCGTCGAAAGGGCAACGTGGGGGTCTACGAGCAGTACTTC.

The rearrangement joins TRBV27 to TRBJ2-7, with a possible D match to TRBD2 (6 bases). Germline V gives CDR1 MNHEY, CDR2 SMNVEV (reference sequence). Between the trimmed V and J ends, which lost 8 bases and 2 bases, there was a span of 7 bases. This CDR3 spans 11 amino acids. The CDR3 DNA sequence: TGTGCCAGCCGGAGGGCCTACGAGCAGTACTTC. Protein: CASRRAYEQYF.

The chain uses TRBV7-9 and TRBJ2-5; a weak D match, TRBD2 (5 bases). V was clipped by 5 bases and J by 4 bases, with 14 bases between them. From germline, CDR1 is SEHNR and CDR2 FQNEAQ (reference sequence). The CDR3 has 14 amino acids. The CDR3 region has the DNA TGTGCCAGCAGCACTACCGGGAACGCAGAGACCCAGTACTTC. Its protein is CASSTTGNAETQYF.

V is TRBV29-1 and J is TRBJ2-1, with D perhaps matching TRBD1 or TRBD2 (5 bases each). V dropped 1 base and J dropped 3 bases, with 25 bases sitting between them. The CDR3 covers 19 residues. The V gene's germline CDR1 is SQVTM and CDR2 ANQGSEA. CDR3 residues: CSVEVERGPSYLGYNEQFF. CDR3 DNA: TGCAGCGTTGAAGTGGAAAGGGGACCCAGTTATTTGGGCTACAATGAGCAGTTCTTC.

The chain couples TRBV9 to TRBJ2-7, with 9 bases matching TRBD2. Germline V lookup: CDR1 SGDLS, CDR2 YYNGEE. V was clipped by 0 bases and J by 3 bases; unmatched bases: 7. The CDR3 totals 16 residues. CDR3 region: CASSVGGSGSLYEQYF. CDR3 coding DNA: TGTGCCAGCAGCGTAGGTGGTAGCGGGAGCCTCTACGAGCAGTACTTC.

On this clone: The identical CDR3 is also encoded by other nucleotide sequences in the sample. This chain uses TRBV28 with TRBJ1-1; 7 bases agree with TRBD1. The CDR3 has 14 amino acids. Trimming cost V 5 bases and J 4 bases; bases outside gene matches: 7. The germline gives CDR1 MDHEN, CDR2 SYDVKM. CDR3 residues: CASSRQGLGTEAFF. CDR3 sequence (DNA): TGTGCCAGCAGTCGACAGGGACTGGGCACTGAAGCTTTCTTT. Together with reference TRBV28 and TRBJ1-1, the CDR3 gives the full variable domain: DVKVTQSSRYLVKRTGEKVFLECVQDMDHENMFWYRQDPGLGLRLIYFSYDVKMKEKGDIPEGYSVSREKKERFSLILESASTNQTSMYLCASSRQGLGTEAFFGQGTRLTVV.

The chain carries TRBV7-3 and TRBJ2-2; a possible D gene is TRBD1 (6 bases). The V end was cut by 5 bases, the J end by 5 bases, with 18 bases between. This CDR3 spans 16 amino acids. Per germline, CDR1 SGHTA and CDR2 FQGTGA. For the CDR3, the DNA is TGTGCCAGCAGCCCCATGTTGAGGGGGAAAACCGGGGAGCTGTTTTTT. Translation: CASSPMLRGKTGELFF.

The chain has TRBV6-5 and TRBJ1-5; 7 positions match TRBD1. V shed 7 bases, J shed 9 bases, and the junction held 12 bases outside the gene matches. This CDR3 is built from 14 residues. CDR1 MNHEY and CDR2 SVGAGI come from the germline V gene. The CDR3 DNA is TGTGCCAGCACTCAACCGAACAGGGGTCGGCCCCAGCATTTT. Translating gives CASTQPNRGRPQHF.

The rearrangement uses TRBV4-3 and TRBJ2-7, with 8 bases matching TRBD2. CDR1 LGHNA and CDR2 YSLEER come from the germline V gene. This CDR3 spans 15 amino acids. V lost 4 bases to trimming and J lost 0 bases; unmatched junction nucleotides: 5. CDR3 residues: CASSRTSGISYEQYF. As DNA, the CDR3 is TGCGCCAGCAGCCGCACTAGCGGAATCTCCTACGAGCAGTACTTC.

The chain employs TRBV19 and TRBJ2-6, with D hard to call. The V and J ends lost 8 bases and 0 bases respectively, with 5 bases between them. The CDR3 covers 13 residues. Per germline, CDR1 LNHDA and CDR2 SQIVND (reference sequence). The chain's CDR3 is CASAVSGANVLTF. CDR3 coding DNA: TGTGCCAGTGCGGTCTCTGGGGCCAACGTCCTGACTTTC.

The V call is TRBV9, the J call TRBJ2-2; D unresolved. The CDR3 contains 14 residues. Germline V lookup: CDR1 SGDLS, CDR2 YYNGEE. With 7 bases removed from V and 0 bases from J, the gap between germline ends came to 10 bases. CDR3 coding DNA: TGTGCCAGCGAGACGGTCGCGAACACCGGGGAGCTGTTTTTT. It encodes CASETVANTGELFF.

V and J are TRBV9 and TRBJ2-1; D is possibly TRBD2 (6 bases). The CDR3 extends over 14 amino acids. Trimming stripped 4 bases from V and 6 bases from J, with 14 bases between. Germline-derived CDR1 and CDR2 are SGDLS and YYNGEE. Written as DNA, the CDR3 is TGTGCCAGCAGCCCCTTCGGGGGTATCAATGAGCAGTTCTTC. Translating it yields CASSPFGGINEQFF.

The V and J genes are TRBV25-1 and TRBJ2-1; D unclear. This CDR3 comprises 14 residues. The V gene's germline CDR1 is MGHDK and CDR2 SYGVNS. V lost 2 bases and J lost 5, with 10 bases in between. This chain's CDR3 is CASSEVRLHNEQFF. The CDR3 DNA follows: TGTGCCAGCAGTGAAGTGAGGCTACACAATGAGCAGTTCTTC.

CDR3 nucleotide sequence: TGTGCCAGCAGCGTAGATCCCCTCAATGAGCAGTTCTTC. Residues: CASSVDPLNEQFF. The chain carries TRBV9 and TRBJ2-1; no clear D gene. V lost 0 bases, J lost 6 bases, and 7 bases lay in between. Germline V lookup: CDR1 SGDLS, CDR2 YYNGEE. This CDR3 contains 13 residues.

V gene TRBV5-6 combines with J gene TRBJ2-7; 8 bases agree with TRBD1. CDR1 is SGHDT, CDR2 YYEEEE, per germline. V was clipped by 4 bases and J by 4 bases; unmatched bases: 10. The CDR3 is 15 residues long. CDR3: CASSAGTGYFYEQYF. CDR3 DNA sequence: TGTGCCAGCAGCGCGGGGACAGGCTATTTTTACGAGCAGTACTTC.

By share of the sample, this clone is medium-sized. CDR3 sequence: CAISESGLASSYNEQFF. CDR3 sequence (DNA): TGTGCCATCAGTGAGTCAGGGCTAGCGAGCTCCTACAATGAGCAGTTCTTC. V gene TRBV10-3 combines with J gene TRBJ2-1, with a possible D match to TRBD2 (6 bases). CDR3 length: 17 residues. The germline gives CDR1 ENHRY, CDR2 SYGVKD. Trimming pared 0 bases from V and 0 bases from J, leaving 12 bases between.

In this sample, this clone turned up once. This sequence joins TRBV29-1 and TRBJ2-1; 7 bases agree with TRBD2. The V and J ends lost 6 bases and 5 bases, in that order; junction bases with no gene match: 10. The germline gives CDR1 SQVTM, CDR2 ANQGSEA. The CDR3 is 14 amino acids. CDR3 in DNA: TGCAGCGTGGGGGGGACCCGGGGTGACAATGAGCAGTTCTTC. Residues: CSVGGTRGDNEQFF.

As DNA, the CDR3 is TGTGCCAGCAGTTTATTTACCCCGGGACTAGCGGGAGAGGACGAGCAGTACTTC. This codes for CASSLFTPGLAGEDEQYF. The genes are TRBV27 and TRBJ2-7; 14 positions match TRBD2. The CDR3 has 18 amino acids. Trimming removed 1 base from V and 5 bases from J; junction bases left unmatched: 10. Germline CDR1 MNHEY, CDR2 SMNVEV (reference sequence).

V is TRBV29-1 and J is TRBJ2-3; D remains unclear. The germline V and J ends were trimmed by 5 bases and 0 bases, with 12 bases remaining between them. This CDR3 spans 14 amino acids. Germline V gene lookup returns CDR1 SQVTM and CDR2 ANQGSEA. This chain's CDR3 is CSVWSSSSTDTQYF. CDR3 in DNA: TGCAGCGTTTGGAGTTCTTCTAGCACAGATACGCAGTATTTT.